The present TCR beta chain was sequenced within a study of T cells after yellow fever vaccination. About the research overall: Low-cell-number fractions were prepared with SMART-Seq v4 Ultra Low Input.

Concerning this clonotype itself: The antigen is not known.

Findings and caveats of the study: The secondary response was weaker but peaked faster, day 5 versus 15. Highly abundant clonotypes carried over from the bulk population could end up in FACS-sorted repertoires as contaminants. Subsequent booster samples again held most clones from primary vaccination (96% CD4, approximately 86% CD8).

TCRdb analysed the 5' RACE reads with MiXCR anew, one entry per CDR3 protein. The table shows about 340,000 distinct CDR3 sequences, with around 3.9% occurring only once. With V trimmed by 9 bases and J by 2 bases, 17 bases remained unmatched. The germline V gene has CDR1 MNHEY and CDR2 SVGAGI. This CDR3 is built from 18 residues. The source is a man younger than 35 who received the YFV17D yellow fever vaccine. Sequenced here: PBMCs, sampled 5 days after the yellow fever booster vaccination. The genes are TRBV6-5 and TRBJ2-1, with 9 bases lining up with TRBD2. The CDR3 DNA reads TGTGCCAGTTCGGACCGGGCGGGGGGGCGAGTAACCTACAATGAGCAGTTCTTC. This encodes CASSDRAGGRVTYNEQFF.